This T cell receptor beta chain was sequenced for a study of cytomegalovirus exposure and HLA in healthy donors. Researchers ran the PCR with 60 Vbeta and 13 Jbeta primers. Clones were sequenced by immunoSEQ multiplex PCR, and TCRdb holds only the in-frame ones, with some missing. The sample shows some 60,000 clones, approximately 80% of them seen only once. This CDR3 has 15 amino acids. In germline, CDR1 is LNHDA, CDR2 SQIVND (reference sequence). J was trimmed by 5 bases and V by 3 bases; bases with no gene match: 5. The gene calls are TRBV19 and TRBJ1-5, with 9 bases fitting TRBD1. The sequence was collected from a woman in her forties in good health and CMV-seronegative. What was sequenced was PBMCs. CDR3 in DNA: TGTGCCAGTAGTATCCTCCGGGACAGGGATCAGCCCCAGCATTTT. Its translation: CASSILRDRDQPQHF.